These 9 T cell receptor beta chains originate from one sample sequenced in a study of blood T cell repertoires in COVID-19. Sequencing was performed with immunoSEQ multiplex PCR; in TCRdb, only in-frame clones are kept and a portion is missing. The repertoire holds roughly 300,000 clones, with nearly 90% as singletons. The sample was peripheral blood. These receptors were obtained from a man aged 18 to 30 with active or convalescent COVID-19.

CDR3 sequence: CASSLQGRSRIYTF. The CDR3 nucleotides are TGTGCCAGCAGTTTACAGGGGAGATCCCGTATCTACACCTTC. The chain has TRBV6-2 or TRBV6-3 and TRBJ1-2; TRBD1 agrees at 7 bases. The CDR3 covers 14 residues. Germline loops: CDR1 MNHEY, CDR2 SVGEGT. The V gene end was trimmed by 4 bases and the J gene end by 10 bases; junction bases not matched to a gene: 12.

This chain links TRBV28 with TRBJ1-2; no definite D call. This CDR3 comprises 14 residues. Trimming took off 3 bases at V and 5 bases at J, with 13 bases between the two ends. CDR1 is MDHEN, CDR2 SYDVKM, per germline. In DNA form, the CDR3 reads TGTGCCAGCAGTTTGACCGGGAAGAGATATGGCTACACCTTC. This codes for CASSLTGKRYGYTF.

DNA for the CDR3: TGCGCCAGCAGCCAAGTTGCGGGGAGGAATGAAAAACTGTTTTTT. This gives the protein CASSQVAGRNEKLFF. The rearrangement joins TRBV4-1 to TRBJ1-4; D is ambiguous. The germline V gene has CDR1 MGHRA and CDR2 YSYEKL. The CDR3 is made up of 15 amino acids. V shed 1 base and J shed 5 bases, with 11 bases lying between them.

The rearrangement joins TRBV5-1 to TRBJ2-3; D unclear. This CDR3 contains 13 residues. Germline V lookup: CDR1 SGHRS, CDR2 YFSETQ. Trimming cost V 0 bases and J 6 bases, with 8 bases left between them. The CDR3 DNA follows: TGCGCCAGCAGCTTGGGGCGGAGCGATACGCAGTATTTT. Its translation: CASSLGRSDTQYF.

In DNA form, the CDR3 reads TGTGCCAGCAGCGCCGCCGGGGGGTCCTACAATGAGCAGTTCTTC. Protein sequence: CASSAAGGSYNEQFF. This chain connects TRBV9 to TRBJ2-1; TRBD2 agrees at 7 bases. Looked up from germline, CDR1 is SGDLS and CDR2 is YYNGEE. This CDR3 contains 15 residues. V shed 3 bases, J shed 1 base, and the junction held 4 bases outside the gene matches.

The J gene is TRBJ2-7, the V gene TRBV5-4; 7 bases are shared with TRBD1. CDR3 length: 16 residues. Per the germline V gene, CDR1 is SGHNT and CDR2 is YYREEE (reference sequence). The ends lost 4 bases at V and 5 bases at J; junction bases unmatched: 15. As DNA, the CDR3 is TGTGCCAGCAGCGCTGCTTCCGGGACAGCCCCCCACGAGCAGTACTTC. Protein sequence: CASSAASGTAPHEQYF.

The gene calls are TRBV5-8 and TRBJ2-5; no firm D call. CDR1 is SGHTS, CDR2 YDEGEE, per germline. Trimming removed 1 base from V and 2 bases from J, with 6 bases in between. The CDR3 has 13 amino acids. DNA for the CDR3: TGTGCCAGCAGCTTGTCGCAGCAAGAGACCCAGTACTTC. Its protein product is CASSLSQQETQYF.

The J gene is TRBJ1-2, the V gene TRBV7-8, with TRBD1 matching over 7 bases. V lost 3 bases, J lost 3 bases, and 13 bases stayed unmatched. The CDR3 totals 17 residues. Germline V gene lookup returns CDR1 SGHVS and CDR2 FQNEAQ. CDR3 amino acids: CASSLLSEGAPYYGYTF. CDR3 nucleotide sequence: TGTGCCAGCAGCTTGCTTTCGGAGGGGGCACCTTACTATGGCTACACCTTC.

The rearrangement joins TRBV6-4 to TRBJ2-3; 7 bases align to TRBD2. Per the germline V gene, CDR1 is MRHNA and CDR2 is SNTAGT. V dropped 8 bases and J dropped 2; count of bases not matched to a gene: 10. CDR3 length: 15 amino acids. The CDR3 nucleotides read TGTGCCAGCGCCGCCGGGACTAACCCCACAGATACGCAGTATTTT. As protein: CASAAGTNPTDTQYF.